These 29 T cell receptor beta chains were all obtained from the same sample, sequenced in a study of T cells in Graves' hyperthyroidism and ophthalmopathy. Amplification of TCR beta CDR3 regions was performed using RNA transcripts as template. First-round RT-PCR with HTBI primers amplified the TCR CDR3 region. TCRdb re-called the multiplex PCR reads through MiXCR, storing one row per CDR3 protein. The sample has about 840,000 distinct CDR3 sequences; 38% are singletons. The source material was blood. The origin of the receptors is a man aged 18 to 30 with Graves' hyperthyroidism.

The chain is built from TRBV9 and TRBJ2-3, with D possibly TRBD1 on 5 matching bases. This CDR3 region has 16 residues. Deletions cut 4 bases from V and 6 bases from J, with 21 bases between. Germline V gene lookup returns CDR1 SGDLS and CDR2 YYNGEE. As DNA, the CDR3 is TGTGCCAGCAGCTCCGACCTCAGGGTATGGTCGGATACGCAGTATTTT. Amino acids: CASSSDLRVWSDTQYF.

The chain employs TRBV30 and TRBJ2-2, with D possibly being TRBD1 (5 bases). The CDR3 spans 13 residues. CDR1 and CDR2 (germline): GTSNPN, SVGIG (reference sequence). V was shortened by 5 bases and J by 0 bases, with 7 bases between the two germline ends. In nucleotides, the CDR3 is TGTGCCTGGGACAGCGCGAACACCGGGGAGCTGTTTTTT. This translates into CAWDSANTGELFF. Full variable domain (rest looked up from reference TRBV30 and TRBJ2-2): SQTIHQWPATLVQPVGSPLSLECTVEGTSNPNLYWYRQAAGRGLQLLFYSVGIGQISSEVPQNLSASRPQDRQFILSSKKLLLSDSGFYLCAWDSANTGELFFGEGSRLTVL.

This chain uses TRBV2 with TRBJ2-5, with TRBD1 as a possible D gene (6 bases). The germline gives CDR1 SNHLY, CDR2 FYNNEI. The ends were cut back, 6 bases at V and 5 bases at J, with 13 bases in the middle. This CDR3 region has 13 residues. The CDR3 region is CASRFTGIETQYF. CDR3 sequence (DNA): TGTGCCAGCAGGTTTACAGGGATCGAGACCCAGTACTTC.

V gene TRBV27 combines with J gene TRBJ2-7; D is unclear. Germline V lookup: CDR1 MNHEY, CDR2 SMNVEV (reference sequence). The CDR3 sequence is 12 residues long. V lost 6 bases to trimming and J lost 5 bases, with 11 bases between them. CDR3 protein: CASSLNINEQYF. CDR3 sequence (DNA): TGTGCCAGCAGCCTCAACATTAACGAGCAGTACTTC.

This clonotype was recorded a few times. The chain links TRBV9 to TRBJ2-7, with 12 bases fitting TRBD1. V shed 0 bases and J 4 bases; nucleotides not matched to a gene: 8. Germline CDR1 SGDLS, CDR2 YYNGEE. The CDR3 contains 17 residues. CDR3 in amino acids: CASSVAGQGASLYEQYF. CDR3 nucleotide sequence: TGTGCCAGCAGCGTAGCGGGACAGGGGGCTTCGTTGTACGAGCAGTACTTC.

This clonotype appeared many times. The chain couples TRBV10-3 to TRBJ1-2, with unresolved D. In germline, CDR1 is ENHRY, CDR2 SYGVKD. The germline V and J ends were trimmed by 0 bases and 8 bases, with 13 bases remaining between them. The CDR3 consists of 14 residues. The CDR3, as DNA: TGTGCCATCAGTGAGTCTGTCGTGGGTCGAGGCTACACCTTC. This sequence encodes CAISESVVGRGYTF.

This sequence joins TRBV7-2 and TRBJ2-7; D is ambiguous. V was clipped by 1 base and J by 7 bases, with 11 bases between them. The CDR3 is made up of 13 amino acids. Germline loops: CDR1 SGHTA, CDR2 FQGNSA. CDR3 residues: CASSLVGSWEQYF. CDR3 in DNA: TGTGCCAGCAGCTTAGTTGGGTCTTGGGAGCAGTACTTC.

The V gene is TRBV5-6, the J gene TRBJ1-2; D gene unclear. Deletions cut 4 bases from V and 2 bases from J, with 18 bases between. Germline CDR1 and CDR2: SGHDT and YYEEEE. This CDR3 is 16 amino acids long. CDR3 loop: CASSPRINGRNYGYTF. The CDR3 DNA sequence: TGTGCCAGCAGCCCCCGGATAAACGGCAGAAACTATGGCTACACCTTC.

This clonotype was seen at least ten times. The chain uses TRBV29-1 and TRBJ2-7, with TRBD1 matching over 9 bases. V shed 6 bases and J 3 bases; nucleotides not matched to a gene: 12. Looked up from germline, CDR1 is SQVTM and CDR2 is ANQGSEA. This CDR3 region has 15 residues. The CDR3 DNA follows: TGCAGCGTAACCCTCCCGGGACAGGGACTCTACGAGCAGTACTTC. Its protein product is CSVTLPGQGLYEQYF.

The V call is TRBV7-8, the J call TRBJ1-6, with a weak D call TRBD1 (5 bases). From germline, CDR1 is SGHVS and CDR2 FQNEAQ. V lost 5 bases, J lost 9 bases, and 23 bases lay in between. The CDR3 length is 17 residues. DNA of the CDR3: TGTGCCAGCAGCCTTCTGCAGGGAGACGGTGCTGTTTCACCCCTCCACTTT. This encodes CASSLLQGDGAVSPLHF.

The chain uses TRBV7-2 and TRBJ2-7; D gene uncertain. Trimming removed 7 bases at V and 5 bases at J, with 12 bases between. The V gene's germline CDR1 is SGHTA and CDR2 FQGNSA. The CDR3 is 12 amino acids. The DNA of the CDR3 is TGTGCCAGCACCTCGCATTGGAACGAGCAGTACTTC. Translation: CASTSHWNEQYF.

This clonotype was recorded a few times. This chain uses TRBV12-3 or TRBV12-4 with TRBJ2-7; D unclear. The CDR3 has 13 amino acids. Trimming cost V 3 bases and J 2 bases, with 8 bases left between them. The CDR3 is CASSFESTYEQYF. The CDR3 DNA reads as TGTGCCAGCAGTTTTGAGAGTACCTACGAGCAGTACTTC.

This clonotype was seen many times. The chain has TRBV2 and TRBJ1-5; 7 nucleotides align to TRBD1. There are 15 residues in the CDR3. Trimming at V came to 6 bases and at J to 0 bases, leaving 5 bases not matched to a gene. Germline lookup yields CDR1 SNHLY and CDR2 FYNNEI. Here the CDR3 DNA reads TGTGCCAGCAGCTTTGACAGGGTTAGCAATCAGCCCCAGCATTTT. The encoded protein is CASSFDRVSNQPQHF.

This clonotype appeared a few times. The rearrangement joins TRBV4-2 to TRBJ2-5; D not certain. Germline CDR1 LGHNA, CDR2 YNFKEQ. V was trimmed by 0 bases and J by 2 bases, leaving 7 bases between them. The CDR3 loop spans 14 amino acids. CDR3 in DNA: TGTGCCAGCAGCCAAGATGCCAGACAAGAGACCCAGTACTTC. Its protein product is CASSQDARQETQYF.

This clonotype has a count of ten or more. The genes are TRBV2 and TRBJ2-2; TRBD2 aligns across 9 bases. This CDR3 is built from 15 residues. V lost 3 bases, J lost 5 bases, and 4 bases stayed unmatched. CDR1 is SNHLY and CDR2 is FYNNEI in the germline V gene. The CDR3 DNA follows: TGTGCCAGCAGTGAGGTAGCGGGGGATACCGGGGAGCTGTTTTTT. This gives the protein CASSEVAGDTGELFF.

The genes are TRBV7-3 and TRBJ1-1, with D possibly matching TRBD1 (5 bases). In germline, CDR1 is SGHTA, CDR2 FQGTGA. The CDR3 covers 15 residues. Between the trimmed V and J ends, which lost 5 bases and 11 bases, there was a span of 24 bases. CDR3 amino acids: CASSPHPGLSSGAFF. Written as DNA, the CDR3 is TGTGCCAGCAGCCCACATCCAGGGCTGTCCTCTGGGGCTTTCTTT.

This clonotype was seen more than once but under ten times. One end of the junction varies from germline; a read error may be responsible. The CDR3 protein is CASSIDLSSSEQYF. The CDR3 DNA follows: TGTGCCAGTAGTATAGATCTATCCTCCTCCGAGCAGTACTTC. This chain joins TRBV19 and TRBJ2-7; D not certain. The CDR3 consists of 14 residues. From germline, CDR1 is LNHDA and CDR2 SQIVND (reference sequence).

V gene TRBV25-1 combines with J gene TRBJ2-7; maybe TRBD1 (6 bases). V lost 4 bases to trimming and J lost 4 bases, with 23 bases between them. Germline CDR1 MGHDK, CDR2 SYGVNS. The CDR3 has 17 amino acids. The CDR3 coding sequence is TGTGCCAGCAGTGCTACAAGGTTCTCAGGGGAAAGTTACGAGCAGTACTTC. It codes for CASSATRFSGESYEQYF.

This clonotype was observed many times. V is TRBV19 and J is TRBJ2-7; D is possibly TRBD2 (6 bases). The V and J ends lost 1 base and 3 bases respectively, with 10 bases between them. There are 14 residues in the CDR3. CDR1 is LNHDA and CDR2 is SQIVND in the germline V gene (reference sequence). This CDR3 is CASSIVGTGYEQYF. The CDR3 bases are TGTGCCAGTAGTATAGTGGGGACTGGCTACGAGCAGTACTTC.

The V gene is TRBV7-9, the J gene TRBJ2-2; TRBD2 is a possible D gene (5 bases). The CDR3 has 15 residues. Trimming cost V 2 bases and J 6 bases, with 13 bases left between them. Germline loops: CDR1 SEHNR, CDR2 FQNEAQ (reference sequence). The CDR3 region has the DNA TGTGCCAGCAGCTTAATCAGTCGAGGGTCCGGGGAGCTGTTTTTT. Protein: CASSLISRGSGELFF.

This clonotype was detected ten times or more. The rearrangement joins TRBV7-8 to TRBJ2-7; tentative D call: TRBD1 (5 bases). Between the trimmed V and J ends, which lost 5 bases and 6 bases, there was a span of 11 bases. The CDR3 has 12 residues. In germline, CDR1 is SGHVS, CDR2 FQNEAQ. This CDR3 reads CASSPGLGEQYF. For the CDR3, the DNA is TGTGCCAGCAGCCCAGGGTTAGGCGAGCAGTACTTC.

This clonotype turned up a few times. The rearrangement uses TRBV12-3 or TRBV12-4 and TRBJ2-5; TRBD2 matches at 11 bases. Trimming removed 6 bases from V and 1 base from J; junction bases left unmatched: 4. The length of the CDR3 is 15 residues. The CDR3 is CASRRGTSGQETQYF. The CDR3 nucleotides are TGTGCCAGCAGACGAGGGACTAGCGGCCAAGAGACCCAGTACTTC.

The chain uses TRBV29-1 and TRBJ2-1, with D perhaps TRBD1 or TRBD2 (5 bases each). Germline V gives CDR1 SQVTM, CDR2 ANQGSEA. CDR3 size: 12 residues. The germline V and J ends were trimmed by 3 bases and 15 bases, with 18 bases remaining between them. The CDR3 DNA sequence: TGCAGCGTTGAGGCAGGGACCGGTTCTCGGTTCTTC. Its protein is CSVEAGTGSRFF.

The chain employs TRBV29-1 and TRBJ1-1; D may be TRBD1 (5 bases). Germline loops: CDR1 SQVTM, CDR2 ANQGSEA. The CDR3 is 14 residues long. V dropped 3 bases and J dropped 3 bases, with 14 bases sitting between them. The CDR3 protein is CSVDSGTGDTEAFF. The CDR3 region has the DNA TGCAGCGTTGATTCCGGGACCGGGGACACTGAAGCTTTCTTT.

The chain couples TRBV11-2 to TRBJ2-7; no clear D gene. The CDR3 loop spans 12 amino acids. Trimming left V 5 bases short and J 4 bases short, with 9 bases between. Germline V gene sequence: CDR1 SGHAT, CDR2 FQNNGV. The CDR3 region has the DNA TGTGCCAGCAGCGCAAATCATTACGAGCAGTACTTC. As protein: CASSANHYEQYF.

The chain carries TRBV7-9 and TRBJ1-1, with D possibly matching TRBD1 (5 bases). Germline V gene sequence: CDR1 SEHNR, CDR2 FQNEAQ (reference sequence). CDR3 length equals 15 residues. Trimming cost V 5 bases and J 1 base, with 14 bases left between them. The CDR3 here is CASSPFGGGNTEAFF. For the CDR3, the DNA is TGTGCCAGCAGCCCCTTTGGGGGGGGGAACACTGAAGCTTTCTTT. The full variable domain, with the rest looked up from reference TRBV7-9 and TRBJ1-1, is DTGVSQNPRHKITKRGQNVTFRCDPISEHNRLYWYRQTLGQGPEFLTYFQNEAQLEKSRLLSDRFSAERPKGSFSTLEIQRTEQGDSAMYLCASSPFGGGNTEAFFGQGTRLTVV.

This clonotype showed up just a few times. This chain links TRBV6-1 with TRBJ1-1; D is perhaps TRBD1 (6 bases). Trimming left V 6 bases short and J 1 base short, with 15 bases between. CDR1 and CDR2 from the germline V gene are MNHNS and SASEGT. CDR3 length: 15 residues. CDR3: CASSVPRGENTEAFF. As DNA, the CDR3 is TGTGCCAGCAGCGTCCCAAGGGGGGAGAACACTGAAGCTTTCTTT.

The V call is TRBV19, the J call TRBJ2-5; the D gene is possibly TRBD2 (5 bases). The CDR3 has 11 residues. The V end lost 11 bases, the J end lost 7 bases, and 14 bases lay between the germline ends. Germline V gene sequence: CDR1 LNHDA, CDR2 SQIVND (reference sequence). CDR3 coding DNA: TGTGCCCCATTCGCGGGTGTGACCCAGTACTTC. It yields the protein CAPFAGVTQYF.

This clonotype was counted ten times or more. CDR3 sequence reads: CSVEDRDHYGYTF. In nucleotides, the CDR3 is TGCAGCGTTGAAGACAGGGACCACTATGGCTACACCTTC. This chain connects TRBV29-1 to TRBJ1-2; maybe TRBD1 (5 bases). In germline, CDR1 is SQVTM, CDR2 ANQGSEA. V lost 0 bases, J lost 3 bases, and 8 bases lay in between. The CDR3 contains 13 residues.